These 27 T cell receptor beta chains originate from one sample sequenced in a study of shared clonotypes between healthy human individuals. TCRdb keeps only in-frame clones here, not all; method: immunoSEQ multiplex PCR. This sample has around 1.6 million clones, with 95% to 99% found just once. Input material: naive CD4+ T cells sorted from blood. The subset was: CD45RA+ positively selected. Receptor source: a man aged 25-40 years in good health.

CDR3 amino acids: CASSEKLVLGELFF. CDR3 sequence (DNA): TGCGCCAGCAGTGAAAAACTAGTTCTCGGGGAGCTGTTTTTT. The chain carries TRBV10-1 and TRBJ2-2; a weak D match, TRBD2 (5 bases). The V end lost 3 bases, the J end lost 7 bases, and 12 bases lay between the germline ends. Germline assignment: CDR1 WNHNN and CDR2 SYGVQD (reference sequence). The CDR3 spans 14 residues.

The chain has TRBV7-9 and TRBJ2-1; D is perhaps TRBD2 (6 bases). The CDR3 consists of 11 residues. V was pared by 1 base and J by 13 bases, with 8 bases between. CDR1 and CDR2 from the germline V gene are SEHNR and FQNEAQ (reference sequence). This chain's CDR3 is CASSLGTNQFF. The CDR3 region has the DNA TGTGCCAGCAGCTTAGGGACTAACCAGTTCTTC. The full variable domain, its missing parts supplied by reference TRBV7-9 and TRBJ2-1, is DTGVSQNPRHKITKRGQNVTFRCDPISEHNRLYWYRQTLGQGPEFLTYFQNEAQLEKSRLLSDRFSAERPKGSFSTLEIQRTEQGDSAMYLCASSLGTNQFFGPGTRLTVL.

J is TRBJ2-7 and V is TRBV5-1; D ambiguous. This CDR3 contains 14 residues. Germline lookup yields CDR1 SGHRS and CDR2 YFSETQ. Deletions cut 0 bases from V and 2 bases from J, with 9 bases between. The CDR3 sequence: CASSLDSGPYEQYF. CDR3 nucleotide sequence: TGCGCCAGCAGCTTGGACTCTGGACCCTACGAGCAGTACTTC.

The V gene is TRBV5-8, the J gene TRBJ2-2; D remains ambiguous. V was clipped by 0 bases and J by 4 bases, with 7 bases between them. This CDR3 spans 14 amino acids. The germline gives CDR1 SGHTS, CDR2 YDEGEE. This CDR3 reads CASSLGRLTGELFF. The CDR3 DNA sequence: TGTGCCAGCAGCTTGGGCCGGCTCACCGGGGAGCTGTTTTTT.

CDR3 sequence reads: CATSPATGINNEQFF. CDR3 sequence (DNA): TGTGCCACATCCCCGGCGACAGGGATAAACAATGAGCAGTTCTTC. The chain joins TRBV6-1 to TRBJ2-1; 7 bases match TRBD1. The V segment lost 10 bases and the J segment 5 bases; nucleotides outside the gene matches: 14. Germline lookup yields CDR1 MNHNS and CDR2 SASEGT. This CDR3 spans 15 amino acids.

The chain uses TRBV11-3 and TRBJ2-7; D is unclear. CDR3 length: 12 residues. Trimming removed 1 base at V and 7 bases at J, with 8 bases between. CDR1 and CDR2 from the germline V gene are SGHNT and YENEEA. CDR3: CASSLGWGEQYF. CDR3 coding DNA: TGTGCCAGCAGCTTAGGTTGGGGAGAGCAGTACTTC.

The J gene is TRBJ2-5, the V gene TRBV10-3; possibly TRBD2 for D (5 bases). The CDR3 runs 15 residues. The ends were cut back, 0 bases at V and 1 base at J, with 9 bases in the middle. The germline gives CDR1 ENHRY, CDR2 SYGVKD. In DNA, the CDR3 is TGTGCCATCAGTGAGTCTGGAGGAACCCAAGAGACCCAGTACTTC. Amino acid sequence: CAISESGGTQETQYF.

This chain links TRBV4-3 with TRBJ2-7, with 9 positions matching TRBD1. With V trimmed by 2 bases and J by 3 bases, 5 bases remained unmatched. The germline CDR1 and CDR2 sequences are LGHNA and YSLEER. This CDR3 has 15 amino acids. This CDR3 is CASSQQQGAVYEQYF. The CDR3 DNA sequence: TGCGCCAGCAGCCAACAACAGGGGGCAGTCTACGAGCAGTACTTC.

The V call is TRBV5-1, the J call TRBJ1-4; D unclear. Per the germline V gene, CDR1 is SGHRS and CDR2 is YFSETQ. The V end lost 2 bases, the J end lost 2 bases, and 7 bases lay between the germline ends. The CDR3 is made up of 14 amino acids. The CDR3 DNA sequence: TGCGCCAGCAGCTTAACGAGCACTAATGAAAAACTGTTTTTT. Amino acids: CASSLTSTNEKLFF.

A note on this clone: The sample holds other DNA sequences that translate to the same CDR3. This chain links TRBV28 with TRBJ2-1, with TRBD2 identical over 8 bases. The V gene end was trimmed by 6 bases and the J gene end by 0 bases; junction bases not matched to a gene: 1. The CDR3 totals 14 residues. Germline V gene data show CDR1 as MDHEN and CDR2 as SYDVKM. Written as DNA, the CDR3 is TGTGCCAGCAGGAGCGGGAGCTCCTACAATGAGCAGTTCTTC. Translation gives CASRSGSSYNEQFF.

V is TRBV18 and J is TRBJ2-7, with 15 bases identical to TRBD2. The length of the CDR3 is 14 residues. Trimming cost V 6 bases and J 4 bases; bases outside gene matches: 1. Germline CDR1 KGHSH, CDR2 LQKENI. The CDR3 DNA reads TGTGCCAGCTCGGGGACTAGCGGGAGGTACGAGCAGTACTTC. This encodes CASSGTSGRYEQYF.

The chain has TRBV5-1 and TRBJ2-7, with D possibly being TRBD1 or TRBD2 (5 bases each). CDR3 size: 15 residues. The V and J ends lost 0 bases and 1 base respectively, with 11 bases between them. Germline CDR1 reads SGHRS; CDR2 reads YFSETQ. DNA of the CDR3: TGCGCCAGCAGCTTGGCCAGGGACCCATCCTACGAGCAGTACTTC. It codes for CASSLARDPSYEQYF. The variable domain in full, completed from reference TRBV5-1 and TRBJ2-7, reads KAGVTQTPRYLIKTRGQQVTLSCSPISGHRSVSWYQQTPGQGLQFLFEYFSETQRNKGNFPGRFSGRQFSNSRSEMNVSTLELGDSALYLCASSLARDPSYEQYFGPGTRLTVT.

V usage is TRBV2 and J usage is TRBJ2-7; D ambiguous. This CDR3 region has 11 residues. Germline V gene sequence: CDR1 SNHLY, CDR2 FYNNEI. Trimming left V 6 bases short and J 7 bases short, with 10 bases between. The CDR3 bases are TGTGCCAGCAGGGAGTTTAATGAGCAGTACTTC. Translating gives CASREFNEQYF.

The V and J genes are TRBV20-1 and TRBJ2-7; 7 bases line up with TRBD1. This CDR3 has 10 residues. Germline V lookup: CDR1 DFQATT, CDR2 SNEGSKA (reference sequence). The ends lost 6 bases at V and 6 bases at J; junction bases unmatched: 2. The CDR3 DNA sequence: TGCAGTGCCTGGGACAGCGAGCAGTACTTC. Residues: CSAWDSEQYF.

The rearrangement joins TRBV18 to TRBJ1-5, with D uncertain. The CDR3 totals 13 residues. Germline CDR1 and CDR2: KGHSH and LQKENI. Trimming cost V 4 bases and J 6 bases, with 10 bases left between them. The CDR3, as DNA: TGTGCCAGCTCACAGGGAGGTATTCAGCCCCAGCATTTT. The encoded protein is CASSQGGIQPQHF.

The rearrangement links TRBV7-8 to TRBJ1-1; D unresolved. Germline V CDR1 and CDR2: SGHVS, FQNEAQ. This CDR3 comprises 12 residues. The ends were cut back, 3 bases at V and 6 bases at J, with 8 bases in the middle. The CDR3 region is CASSFSVSEAFF. The CDR3 coding sequence is TGTGCCAGCAGCTTTTCAGTCTCTGAAGCTTTCTTT.

This chain joins TRBV15 and TRBJ2-7, with D maybe TRBD2 (7 bases). The CDR3 has 15 amino acids. The V gene lost 3 bases and the J gene lost 0 bases, with 12 bases spanning the gap. CDR1 and CDR2 (germline): LNHNV, YYDKDF (reference sequence). CDR3 bases: TGTGCCACCAGCAGCGGGGGGCTATTCTCCTACGAGCAGTACTTC. Its protein is CATSSGGLFSYEQYF. Complete variable domain (other parts from reference TRBV15 and TRBJ2-7): DAMVIQNPRYQVTQFGKPVTLSCSQTLNHNVMYWYQQKSSQAPKLLFHYYDKDFNNEADTPDNFQSRRPNTSFCFLDIRSPGLGDTAMYLCATSSGGLFSYEQYFGPGTRLTVT.

The chain combines TRBV4-3 with TRBJ2-1; no definite D call. V lost 0 bases and J lost 0, with 6 bases in between. This CDR3 region has 15 residues. From germline, CDR1 is LGHNA and CDR2 YSLEER. DNA of the CDR3: TGCGCCAGCAGCCAAGAACATAACTCCTACAATGAGCAGTTCTTC. This translates into CASSQEHNSYNEQFF.

The V call is TRBV5-1, the J call TRBJ2-7; a weak D match, TRBD2 (5 bases). The CDR3 has 14 amino acids. Trimming took off 5 bases at V and 2 bases at J, with 14 bases between the two ends. CDR1 and CDR2 from the germline V gene are SGHRS and YFSETQ. CDR3 bases: TGCGCCAGCAGGGCGGGTTCGCTTACCTACGAGCAGTACTTC. Amino acid sequence: CASRAGSLTYEQYF.

This chain links TRBV4-1 with TRBJ2-2; 8 bases line up with TRBD1. This CDR3 is built from 15 residues. Trimming cost V 4 bases and J 6 bases; bases outside gene matches: 7. CDR1 is MGHRA and CDR2 is YSYEKL in the germline V gene. The CDR3 reads CASSPPGGKAGELFF. The CDR3 coding sequence is TGCGCCAGCAGCCCACCAGGGGGCAAGGCCGGGGAGCTGTTTTTT.

CDR3 residues: CASSLGLPGGRNTEAFF. The DNA of the CDR3 is TGTGCCAGCAGCTTAGGATTACCCGGAGGGAGGAACACTGAAGCTTTCTTT. The chain couples TRBV7-6 to TRBJ1-1; D gene ambiguous. The germline V gene has CDR1 SGHVS and CDR2 FNYEAQ. With 1 base removed from V and 1 base from J, the gap between germline ends came to 16 bases. This CDR3 is 17 amino acids long. The variable domain in full, with the rest retrieved from reference TRBV7-6 and TRBJ1-1, is GAGVSQSPRYKVTKRGQDVALRCDPISGHVSLYWYRQALGQGPEFLTYFNYEAQQDKSGLPNDRFSAERPEGSISTLTIQRTEQRDSAMYRCASSLGLPGGRNTEAFFGQGTRLTVV.

About this clone itself: In the same sample, other DNA sequences code for this CDR3. CDR3 in amino acids: CASSVQGSSYNEQFF. The CDR3, as DNA: TGTGCCAGCAGCGTGCAGGGGAGCTCCTACAATGAGCAGTTCTTC. The chain joins TRBV9 to TRBJ2-1; D might be TRBD1 (6 bases). The V end was cut by 2 bases, the J end by 0 bases, with 9 bases between. The CDR3 contains 15 residues. Germline lookup yields CDR1 SGDLS and CDR2 YYNGEE.

The rearrangement links TRBV10-2 to TRBJ2-7, with D perhaps matching TRBD1 or TRBD2 (7 bases each). CDR1 WSHSY and CDR2 SAAADI come from the germline V gene. The CDR3 extends over 14 amino acids. The V end lost 5 bases, the J end lost 1 base, and 12 bases lay between the germline ends. The CDR3 region is CASSSGGVSYEQYF. In DNA, the CDR3 is TGCGCCAGCAGTTCAGGGGGGGTGTCCTACGAGCAGTACTTC.

This chain joins TRBV28 and TRBJ1-5; TRBD1 matches 8 bases. V dropped 3 bases and J dropped 15; count of bases not matched to a gene: 13. Germline assignment: CDR1 MDHEN and CDR2 SYDVKM. CDR3 length equals 14 residues. CDR3 protein: CASSFRDRKILWHF. The CDR3 DNA reads as TGTGCCAGCAGTTTCCGGGACAGGAAGATCTTATGGCATTTT.

The rearrangement uses TRBV29-1 and TRBJ2-3; 8 bases line up with TRBD1. CDR3 length equals 13 residues. Germline trimming cut 7 bases from V and 1 base from J; bases unmatched to any gene: 4. Germline V CDR1 and CDR2: SQVTM, ANQGSEA. The CDR3 is CSAQTGGTDTQYF. CDR3 nucleotide sequence: TGCAGCGCCCAGACAGGGGGCACAGATACGCAGTATTTT.

The V gene is TRBV28, the J gene TRBJ2-7; the match to TRBD2 covers 9 bases. Trimming removed 6 bases from V and 3 bases from J; junction bases left unmatched: 6. The CDR3 covers 14 residues. Germline V gene data show CDR1 as MDHEN and CDR2 as SYDVKM. The CDR3 nucleotides are TGTGCCAGCAGAATTAGCGGGAGCGTCTACGAGCAGTACTTC. Its translation: CASRISGSVYEQYF.

The gene calls are TRBV5-1 and TRBJ1-2, with D tentatively TRBD1 (6 bases). The length of the CDR3 is 15 residues. Germline V gene lookup returns CDR1 SGHRS and CDR2 YFSETQ. Trimming removed 5 bases at V and 5 bases at J, with 19 bases between. The CDR3 coding sequence is TGCGCCAGCAGTGAACCGGGACAAGGCGTTTATGGCTACACCTTC. Protein sequence: CASSEPGQGVYGYTF. Drawing the rest from reference TRBV5-1 and TRBJ1-2, the complete variable domain is KAGVTQTPRYLIKTRGQQVTLSCSPISGHRSVSWYQQTPGQGLQFLFEYFSETQRNKGNFPGRFSGRQFSNSRSEMNVSTLELGDSALYLCASSEPGQGVYGYTFGSGTRLTVV.